The source of this T cell receptor beta chain is a study of cytomegalovirus exposure and HLA in healthy donors. With 5 bases removed from V and 4 bases from J, the gap between germline ends came to 14 bases. There are 14 residues in the CDR3. Germline V gene sequence: CDR1 KGHSH, CDR2 LQKENI. PCR primers comprised 60 Vbeta and 13 Jbeta primers. Measured with immunoSEQ multiplex PCR; TCRdb has only the in-frame clones, and not every one. In the table there are 150,000 or so clones, more than 65% of which are singletons. Sequenced input: PBMCs. This chain uses TRBV18 with TRBJ1-2; no firm D call. This receptor was identified in a man aged 50 or older in good health and CMV-seropositive. In nucleotides, the CDR3 is TGTGCCAGCTCAGACAAGTTGGTAGTCTATGGCTACACCTTC. Protein product: CASSDKLVVYGYTF.